This T cell receptor (beta chain) comes out of a study of PD-1 blockade in classical Hodgkin lymphoma. General study results and limits: Newly diagnosed patients had diversity similar to the baseline diversity of complete responders. Among the patients, those starting nivolumab under 1 year after ASCT were excluded.

Every patient was affected by relapse after autologous stem cell transplantation, while exposure to brentuximab vedotin was not uniform. Libraries were prepared by immunoSEQ multiplex PCR; TCRdb keeps only in-frame clonotypes and omits some of them. Of about 100,000 clones listed, around four fifths are singletons. This clone was seen a few times. Its antigen is as yet unknown. The material sequenced was peripheral blood mononuclear cells (PBMCs), taken at baseline. The clonotype was recovered from a human donor with classical Hodgkin lymphoma.

CDR3 amino acids: CASSNDKDYEQYF. The CDR3 DNA reads TGTGCCAGCTCGAATGACAAGGACTACGAGCAGTACTTC. The chain employs TRBV18 and TRBJ2-7; D is uncertain. The CDR3 sequence is 13 residues long. Trimming removed 6 bases at V and 3 bases at J, with 12 bases between. Germline V CDR1 and CDR2: KGHSH, LQKENI.